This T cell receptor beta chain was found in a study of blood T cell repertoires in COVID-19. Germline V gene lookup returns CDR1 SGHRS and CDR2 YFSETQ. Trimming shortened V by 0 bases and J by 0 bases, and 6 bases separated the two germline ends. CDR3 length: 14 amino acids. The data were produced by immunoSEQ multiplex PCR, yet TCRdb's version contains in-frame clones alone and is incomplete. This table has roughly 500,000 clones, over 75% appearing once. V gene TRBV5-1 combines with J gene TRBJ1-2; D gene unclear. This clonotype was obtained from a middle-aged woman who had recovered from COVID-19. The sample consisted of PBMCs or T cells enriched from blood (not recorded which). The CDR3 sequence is CASSLELPNYGYTF. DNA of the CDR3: TGCGCCAGCAGCTTGGAACTACCTAACTATGGCTACACCTTC.